Below, one T cell receptor (beta chain) is given with its context. What it binds is not known. This sample is drawn from a study of cytomegalovirus exposure and HLA in healthy donors. Study context: Tens of millions of unique TCRs, all from HLA-typed donors, were included in an early release of the data.

The V and J ends lost 0 bases and 1 base respectively, with 13 bases between them. The CDR3 spans 16 residues. Germline assignment: CDR1 SGHRS and CDR2 YFSETQ. With 60 Vbeta and 13 Jbeta primers, the PCR was carried out. This table comes from immunoSEQ multiplex PCR, and its TCRdb copy is limited to in-frame clones, with some not included. The sample lists around 140,000 clones, more than 9.5% occurring once. Study results and caveats: Excluded were some V segments that proved indistinguishable, including TRBV6-2 and TRBV6-3.

The sequenced sample consisted of PBMCs. The chain combines TRBV5-1 with TRBJ1-1; D is possibly TRBD1 (5 bases). This receptor was taken from a man in his fifties or sixties in good health and CMV-seronegative. The CDR3 loop is CASSLGTRGGNTEAFF. CDR3 nucleotides: TGCGCCAGCAGCTTGGGGACAAGGGGAGGGAACACTGAAGCTTTCTTT.